This T cell receptor (beta chain) was documented in a study of T-cell reconstitution after alpha-beta-depleted transplantation in children. Unique molecular identifiers tagged the TCRbeta library. TCRdb re-analysed the PCR reads in MiXCR, keeping a single row per CDR3 protein. The table includes around 400,000 distinct CDR3 sequences, approximately 11% detected once. Germline values: CDR1 DFQATT, CDR2 SNEGSKA (reference sequence). The V end lost 6 bases, the J end lost 1 base, and 9 bases lay between the germline ends. The CDR3 has 13 amino acids. This clonotype occurred a few times. This chain joins TRBV20-1 and TRBJ2-2; D perhaps matches TRBD1 (5 bases). This sequence originates from a human donor who donated a stem cell graft to a child with acute myeloid leukemia. The sample here was PBMCs from the stem cell graft donor, taken from the stem cell graft. The CDR3 DNA sequence: TGCAGTGCGGGCAGGGAGAACACCGGGGAGCTGTTTTTT. It codes for CSAGRENTGELFF.